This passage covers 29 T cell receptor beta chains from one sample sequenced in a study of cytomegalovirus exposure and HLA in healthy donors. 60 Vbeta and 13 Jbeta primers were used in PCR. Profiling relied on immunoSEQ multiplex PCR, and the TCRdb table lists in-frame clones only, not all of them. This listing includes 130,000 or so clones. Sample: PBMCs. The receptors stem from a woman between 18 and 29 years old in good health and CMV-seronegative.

As DNA, the CDR3 is TGTGCCAGCTCACCGCGGACAGGGAACAATGAGCAGTTCTTC. This translates into CASSPRTGNNEQFF. V is TRBV18 and J is TRBJ2-1, with TRBD1 matching 8 bases. Germline V gene sequence: CDR1 KGHSH, CDR2 LQKENI. V lost 3 bases to trimming and J lost 5 bases; unmatched junction nucleotides: 3. The CDR3 sequence is 14 residues long.

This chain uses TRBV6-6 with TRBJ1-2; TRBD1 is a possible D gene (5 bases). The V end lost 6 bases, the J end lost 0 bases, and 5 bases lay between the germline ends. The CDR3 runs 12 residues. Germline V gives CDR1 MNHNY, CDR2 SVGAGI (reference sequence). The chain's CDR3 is CASRGPNYGYTF. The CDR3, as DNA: TGTGCCAGCAGGGGGCCTAACTATGGCTACACCTTC.

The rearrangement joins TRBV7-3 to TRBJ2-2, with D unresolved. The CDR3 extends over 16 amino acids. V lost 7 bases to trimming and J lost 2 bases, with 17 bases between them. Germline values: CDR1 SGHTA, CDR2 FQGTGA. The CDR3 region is CASTENRNSNTGELFF. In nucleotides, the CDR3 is TGTGCCAGCACCGAAAACCGGAACAGTAACACCGGGGAGCTGTTTTTT.

The CDR3 spells CASTQGRETQYF. The CDR3 nucleotides read TGTGCCAGCACACAGGGAAGAGAGACCCAGTACTTC. V is TRBV2 and J is TRBJ2-5, with D possibly being TRBD1 (6 bases). Germline loops: CDR1 SNHLY, CDR2 FYNNEI. Trimming removed 7 bases at V and 4 bases at J, with 10 bases between. This CDR3 spans 12 amino acids.

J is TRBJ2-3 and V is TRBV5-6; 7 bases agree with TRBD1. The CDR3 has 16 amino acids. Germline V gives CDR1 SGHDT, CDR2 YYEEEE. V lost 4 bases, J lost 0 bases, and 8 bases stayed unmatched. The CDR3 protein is CASSTRTGVSTDTQYF. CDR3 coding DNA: TGTGCCAGCAGCACGCGGACAGGAGTTAGCACAGATACGCAGTATTTT.

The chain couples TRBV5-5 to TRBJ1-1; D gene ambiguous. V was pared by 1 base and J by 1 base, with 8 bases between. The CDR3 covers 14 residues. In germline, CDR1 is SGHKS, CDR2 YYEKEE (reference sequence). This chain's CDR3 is CASSLSVRNTEAFF. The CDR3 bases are TGTGCCAGCAGCTTGTCGGTGAGGAACACTGAAGCTTTCTTT.

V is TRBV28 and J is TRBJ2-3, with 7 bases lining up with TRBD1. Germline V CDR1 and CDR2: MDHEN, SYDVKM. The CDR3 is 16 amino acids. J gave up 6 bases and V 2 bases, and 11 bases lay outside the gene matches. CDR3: CASSLNQGEETDTQYF. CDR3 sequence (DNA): TGTGCCAGCAGTTTAAATCAGGGGGAAGAGACGGATACGCAGTATTTT.

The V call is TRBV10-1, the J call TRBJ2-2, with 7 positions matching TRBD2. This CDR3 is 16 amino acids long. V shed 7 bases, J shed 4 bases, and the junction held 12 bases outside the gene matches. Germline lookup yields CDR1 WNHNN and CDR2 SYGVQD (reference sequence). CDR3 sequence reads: CASIASGMSLTGELFF. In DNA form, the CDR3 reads TGCGCCAGCATTGCGAGCGGGATGTCGCTCACCGGGGAGCTGTTTTTT.

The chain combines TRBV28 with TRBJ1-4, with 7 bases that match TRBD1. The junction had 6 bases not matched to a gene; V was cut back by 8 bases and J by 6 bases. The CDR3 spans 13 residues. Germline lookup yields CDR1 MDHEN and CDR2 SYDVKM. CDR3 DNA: TGTGCCAGCGCACCGACAGGGCATGAAAAACTGTTTTTT. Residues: CASAPTGHEKLFF.

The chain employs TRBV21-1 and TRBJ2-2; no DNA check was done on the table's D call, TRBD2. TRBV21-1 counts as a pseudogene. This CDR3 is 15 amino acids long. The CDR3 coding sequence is TGTGCCAGCAGCAAGGGACTAGCGGGACGTGGGGAGCTGTTTTTT. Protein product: CASSKGLAGRGELFF.

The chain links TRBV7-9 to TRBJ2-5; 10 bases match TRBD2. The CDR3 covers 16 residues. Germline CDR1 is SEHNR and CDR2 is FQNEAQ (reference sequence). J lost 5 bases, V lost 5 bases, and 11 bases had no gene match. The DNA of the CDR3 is TGTGCCAGCAGCATTGGGGCTAGCGGGAGTGGTGAGACCCAGTACTTC. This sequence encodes CASSIGASGSGETQYF. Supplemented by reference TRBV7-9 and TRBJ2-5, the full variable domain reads DTGVSQNPRHKITKRGQNVTFRCDPISEHNRLYWYRQTLGQGPEFLTYFQNEAQLEKSRLLSDRFSAERPKGSFSTLEIQRTEQGDSAMYLCASSIGASGSGETQYFGPGTRLLVL.

For the CDR3, the DNA is TGTGCCAGCAGCCAAAGTAGCGGGGGCACAGATACGCAGTATTTT. It encodes CASSQSSGGTDTQYF. V and J are TRBV11-2 and TRBJ2-3; 8 nucleotides agree with TRBD2. V lost 5 bases to trimming and J lost 1 base; unmatched junction nucleotides: 5. CDR1 and CDR2 from the germline V gene are SGHAT and FQNNGV. The length of the CDR3 is 15 residues.

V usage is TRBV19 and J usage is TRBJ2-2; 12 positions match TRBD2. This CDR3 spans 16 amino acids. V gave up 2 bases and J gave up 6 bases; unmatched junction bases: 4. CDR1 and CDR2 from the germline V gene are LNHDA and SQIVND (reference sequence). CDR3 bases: TGTGCCAGTAGTATACTAGCGGGAGGGCAGTCCGGGGAGCTGTTTTTT. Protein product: CASSILAGGQSGELFF.

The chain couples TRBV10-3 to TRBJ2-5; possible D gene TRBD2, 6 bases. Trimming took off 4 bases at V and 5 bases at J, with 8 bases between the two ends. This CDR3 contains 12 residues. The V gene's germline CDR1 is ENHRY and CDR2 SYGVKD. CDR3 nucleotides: TGTGCCATCAGTGTGGCGGGGGAGACCCAGTACTTC. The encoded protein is CAISVAGETQYF.

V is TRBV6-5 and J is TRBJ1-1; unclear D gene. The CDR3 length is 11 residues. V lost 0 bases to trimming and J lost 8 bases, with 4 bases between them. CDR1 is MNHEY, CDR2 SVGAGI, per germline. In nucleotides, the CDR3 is TGTGCCAGCAGTTACTCTGGCGAAGCTTTCTTT. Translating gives CASSYSGEAFF.

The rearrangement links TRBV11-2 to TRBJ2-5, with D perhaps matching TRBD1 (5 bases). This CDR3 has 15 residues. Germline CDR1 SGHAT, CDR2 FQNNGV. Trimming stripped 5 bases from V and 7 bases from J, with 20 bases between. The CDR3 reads CASSRLTDPTGTQYF. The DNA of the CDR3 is TGTGCCAGCAGCCGACTGACAGACCCAACGGGGACCCAGTACTTC.

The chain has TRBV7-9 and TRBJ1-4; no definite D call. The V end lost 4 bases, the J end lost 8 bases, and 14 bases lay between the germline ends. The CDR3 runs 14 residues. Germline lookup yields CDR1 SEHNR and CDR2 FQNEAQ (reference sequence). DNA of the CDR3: TGTGCCAGCAGCTCCTCGTTAGAGGGCGAAAAACTGTTTTTT. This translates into CASSSSLEGEKLFF.

CDR3: CAGGRTNTGELFF. The CDR3 DNA follows: TGTGCCGGGGGGAGGACGAACACCGGGGAGCTGTTTTTT. The rearrangement links TRBV2 to TRBJ2-2, with D tentatively TRBD2 (6 bases). Germline V gene data show CDR1 as SNHLY and CDR2 as FYNNEI. V was trimmed by 11 bases and J by 0 bases, leaving 10 bases between them. This CDR3 is built from 13 residues.

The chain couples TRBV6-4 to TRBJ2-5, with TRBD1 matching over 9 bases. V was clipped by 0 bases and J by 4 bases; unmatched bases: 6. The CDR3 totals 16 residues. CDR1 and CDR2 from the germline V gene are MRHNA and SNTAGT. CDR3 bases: TGTGCCAGCAGTGACTCTCCCGGGACAGGGAGAGAGACCCAGTACTTC. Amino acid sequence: CASSDSPGTGRETQYF.

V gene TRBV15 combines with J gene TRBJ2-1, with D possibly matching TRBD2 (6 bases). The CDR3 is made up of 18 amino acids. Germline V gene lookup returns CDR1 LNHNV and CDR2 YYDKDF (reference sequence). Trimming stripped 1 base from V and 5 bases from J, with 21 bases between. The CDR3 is CATSRGSLWLAENNEQFF. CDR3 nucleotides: TGTGCCACCAGCAGAGGTTCTCTCTGGTTAGCGGAGAACAATGAGCAGTTCTTC.

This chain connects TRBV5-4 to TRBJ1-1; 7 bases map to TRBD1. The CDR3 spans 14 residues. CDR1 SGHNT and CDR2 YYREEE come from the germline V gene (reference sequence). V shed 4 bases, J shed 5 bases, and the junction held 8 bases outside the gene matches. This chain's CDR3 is CASSHTTGATEAFF. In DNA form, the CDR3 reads TGTGCCAGCAGCCATACCACAGGGGCGACTGAAGCTTTCTTT.

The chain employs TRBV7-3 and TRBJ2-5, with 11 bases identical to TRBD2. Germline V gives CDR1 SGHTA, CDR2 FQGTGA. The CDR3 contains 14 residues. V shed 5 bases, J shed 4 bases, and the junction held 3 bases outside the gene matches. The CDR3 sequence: CASSRGLAGETQYF. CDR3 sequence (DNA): TGTGCCAGCAGCCGCGGACTAGCGGGAGAGACCCAGTACTTC.

CDR3: CATSPRRGQEAGNTIYF. The CDR3 nucleotides are TGTGCCACCAGCCCACGTCGGGGACAGGAGGCTGGAAACACCATATATTTT. This chain uses TRBV15 with TRBJ1-3; TRBD1 aligns across 8 bases. V dropped 5 bases and J dropped 2; count of bases not matched to a gene: 11. Germline V gives CDR1 LNHNV, CDR2 YYDKDF (reference sequence). CDR3 length: 17 amino acids.

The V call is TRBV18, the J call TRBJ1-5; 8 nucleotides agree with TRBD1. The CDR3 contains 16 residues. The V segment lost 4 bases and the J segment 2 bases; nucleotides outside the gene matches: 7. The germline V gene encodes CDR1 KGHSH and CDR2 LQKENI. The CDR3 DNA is TGTGCCAGCTCACAAAGCGGGACAGGTCGCAATCAGCCCCAGCATTTT. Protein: CASSQSGTGRNQPQHF.

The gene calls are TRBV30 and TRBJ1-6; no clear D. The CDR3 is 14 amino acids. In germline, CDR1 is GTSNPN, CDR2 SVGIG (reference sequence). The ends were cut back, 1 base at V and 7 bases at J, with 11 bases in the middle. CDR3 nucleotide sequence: TGTGCCTGGAGTGGCCGGGTCCGGAATTCACCCCTCCACTTT. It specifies CAWSGRVRNSPLHF. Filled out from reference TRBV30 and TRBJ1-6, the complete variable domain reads SQTIHQWPATLVQPVGSPLSLECTVEGTSNPNLYWYRQAAGRGLQLLFYSVGIGQISSEVPQNLSASRPQDRQFILSSKKLLLSDSGFYLCAWSGRVRNSPLHFGNGTRLTVT.

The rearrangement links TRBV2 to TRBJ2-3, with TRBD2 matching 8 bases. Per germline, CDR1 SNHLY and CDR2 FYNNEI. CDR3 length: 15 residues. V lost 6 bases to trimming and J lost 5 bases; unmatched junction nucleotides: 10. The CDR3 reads CASSQGLVVVDTQYF. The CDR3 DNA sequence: TGTGCCAGCAGCCAGGGACTAGTGGTCGTAGATACGCAGTATTTT.

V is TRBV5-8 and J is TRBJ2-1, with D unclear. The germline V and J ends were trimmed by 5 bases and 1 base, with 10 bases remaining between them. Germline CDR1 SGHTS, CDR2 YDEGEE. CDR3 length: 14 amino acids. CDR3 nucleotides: TGTGCCAGCAGTGCACCGGGTTCCTACAATGAGCAGTTCTTC. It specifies CASSAPGSYNEQFF.

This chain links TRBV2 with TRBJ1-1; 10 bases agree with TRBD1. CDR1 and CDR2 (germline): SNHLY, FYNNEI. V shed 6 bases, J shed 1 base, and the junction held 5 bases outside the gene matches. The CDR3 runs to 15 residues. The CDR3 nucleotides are TGTGCCAGCAGCTCGGACAGGGGGTCGAACACTGAAGCTTTCTTT. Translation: CASSSDRGSNTEAFF. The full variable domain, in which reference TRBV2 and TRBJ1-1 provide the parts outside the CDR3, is EPEVTQTPSHQVTQMGQEVILRCVPISNHLYFYWYRQILGQKVEFLVSFYNNEISEKSEIFDDQFSVERPDGSNFTLKIRSTKLEDSAMYFCASSSDRGSNTEAFFGQGTRLTVV.

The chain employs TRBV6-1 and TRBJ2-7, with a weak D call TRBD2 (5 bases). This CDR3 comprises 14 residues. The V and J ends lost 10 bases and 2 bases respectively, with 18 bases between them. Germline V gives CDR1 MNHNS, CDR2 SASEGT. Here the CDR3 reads CATTLGRFAYEQYF. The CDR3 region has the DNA TGTGCCACCACCTTGGGGAGATTCGCCTACGAGCAGTACTTC.